The T cell receptor (beta chain) under discussion was sequenced for a study of blood T cell repertoires in COVID-19. Study overall: Both acute and convalescent COVID-19 samples were obtained from the United States, Italy and Spain. The analysed material was cDNA or gDNA that came from T cells, B-cell-depleted T cells, or PBMCs.

The CDR3 consists of 12 residues. CDR1 and CDR2 from the germline V gene are MNHEY and SVGEGT. The V gene lost 4 bases and the J gene lost 6 bases, with 8 bases spanning the gap. Under the authors' procedure: Nucleated cell counts were estimated from reference gene primer amplification. Data came from immunoSEQ multiplex PCR; TCRdb stores just in-frame clones and leaves some out. V and J calls and clone size are given by that table; D and trimming were obtained from the DNA. The repertoire consists of approximately 220,000 clones, with 85% to 90% occurring once and the leading ten covering around 2.2%.

The clonotype originates from a woman aged 50 to 60 with acute or convalescent COVID-19. The sequencing input was peripheral blood. V is TRBV6-2 or TRBV6-3 and J is TRBJ2-3; D is perhaps TRBD2 (5 bases). The CDR3 sequence: CASSSTGDTQYF. CDR3 nucleotide sequence: TGTGCCAGCAGTTCGACGGGGGATACGCAGTATTTT.